This TCR beta chain appears in the sequencing data of a study of identical twins. Germline V CDR1 and CDR2: SGHTA, FQGNSA. After removal of 2 bases from V and 4 bases from J, the junction contained 7 bases not matched to a gene. The CDR3 is made up of 16 amino acids. TCRdb re-analysed the 5' RACE reads in MiXCR, keeping a single row per CDR3 protein. The sample lists hundreds of thousands of distinct CDR3 sequences; roughly 9% were seen once. This clonotype appeared a few times. The antigen remains unidentified. Regarding the study as a whole: The presence of invariant MAIT and iNKT cells could partly confound analyses of zero-insertion sequences. Twins showed weaker excess sharing in their beta out-of-frame sequences.

The sample also formed part of further work on yellow fever vaccine responses in identical twins.

The clonotype originates from a woman between 18 and 30 years old in good health. The rearrangement uses TRBV7-2 and TRBJ2-3; 9 nucleotides match TRBD2. Sequenced input: CD8+ T cells sorted from blood. CDR3 in DNA: TGTGCCAGCAGCTTAAGGTTCGCGGGAGGGCCAGATACGCAGTATTTT. Encoded protein: CASSLRFAGGPDTQYF.